Given below is one T cell receptor (beta chain) in context. Trimming cost V 6 bases and J 2 bases; bases outside gene matches: 8. The CDR3 is 15 residues long. Germline V gene lookup returns CDR1 SGHRS and CDR2 YFSETQ. The record originates from a study of cytomegalovirus exposure and HLA in healthy donors. PCR was performed using 60 Vbeta and 13 Jbeta primers. The repertoire was sequenced with immunoSEQ multiplex PCR; TCRdb's copy has only in-frame clones and lacks some. This table has 75,000 to 100,000 clones, around 72% appearing once. This TCR came from a man in his forties in good health and CMV-seronegative. The chain carries TRBV5-1 and TRBJ2-3; 8 positions match TRBD2. Sequences were obtained from PBMCs. The CDR3 coding sequence is TGCGCCAGCAAAGAGGGCGGGGGGCCCACAGATACGCAGTATTTT. Encoded protein: CASKEGGGPTDTQYF.